Listed here are 13 T cell receptor beta chains from one sample, sequenced in a study of beta chain features in type 1 diabetes. The investigators reverse transcribed all of the isolated RNA, so they sequenced expressed TCRB transcripts. Generated by immunoSEQ multiplex PCR, the TCRdb table keeps only in-frame clones and is missing some. The data contain roughly 300,000 clones, around 15% of them singletons. What was sequenced was central memory CD4+ T cells from blood. These receptor sequences come from a young man in good health.

This clone was seen a handful of times. The rearrangement joins TRBV5-1 to TRBJ1-1, with unresolved D. This CDR3 region has 15 residues. Germline lookup yields CDR1 SGHRS and CDR2 YFSETQ. The germline V and J ends were trimmed by 0 bases and 6 bases, with 15 bases remaining between them. CDR3 sequence: CASSLGKQGLSEAFF. The CDR3 DNA sequence: TGCGCCAGCAGCTTGGGTAAGCAAGGACTGTCTGAAGCTTTCTTT.

This clone appeared a few times. The chain recombines TRBV19 with TRBJ2-2, with 9 bases identical to TRBD1. The CDR3 covers 17 residues. The V gene end was trimmed by 0 bases and the J gene end by 3 bases; junction bases not matched to a gene: 5. Per the germline V gene, CDR1 is LNHDA and CDR2 is SQIVND (reference sequence). The CDR3 nucleotides are TGTGCCAGTAGTATAGACGGATGGACAGGGGACACCGGGGAGCTGTTTTTT. Protein sequence: CASSIDGWTGDTGELFF. The variable domain in full, completed from reference TRBV19 and TRBJ2-2, reads DGGITQSPKYLFRKEGQNVTLSCEQNLNHDAMYWYRQDPGQGLRLIYYSQIVNDFQKGDIAEGYSVSREKKESFPLTVTSAQKNPTAFYLCASSIDGWTGDTGELFFGEGSRLTVL.

The chain joins TRBV18 to TRBJ2-2; D gene uncertain. V lost 8 bases to trimming and J lost 5 bases, with 6 bases between them. The CDR3 totals 11 residues. The germline gives CDR1 KGHSH, CDR2 LQKENI. CDR3 nucleotides: TGTGCCAGCGCTGATACCGGGGAGCTGTTTTTT. Its protein product is CASADTGELFF.

The rearrangement uses TRBV4-1 and TRBJ2-4; no clear D. The V gene's germline CDR1 is MGHRA and CDR2 YSYEKL. Trimming took off 1 base at V and 0 bases at J, with 7 bases between the two ends. This CDR3 is 15 amino acids long. CDR3 amino acids: CASSQGFIAKNIQYF. The DNA for the CDR3 is TGCGCCAGCAGCCAAGGATTTATAGCCAAAAACATTCAGTACTTC.

A few counts support this clone. The chain recombines TRBV4-3 with TRBJ2-5; tentative D call: TRBD2 (6 bases). V was pared by 0 bases and J by 7 bases, with 12 bases between. Per the germline V gene, CDR1 is LGHNA and CDR2 is YSLEER. CDR3 length: 14 residues. CDR3 amino acids: CASSQEGGEGTQYF. CDR3 nucleotides: TGCGCCAGCAGCCAAGAGGGCGGGGAAGGGACCCAGTACTTC.

This clone has a count of ten or more. This chain links TRBV4-1 with TRBJ1-1, with D possibly being TRBD1 (6 bases). Trimming shortened V by 4 bases and J by 3 bases, and 12 bases separated the two germline ends. The V gene's germline CDR1 is MGHRA and CDR2 YSYEKL. The CDR3 spans 14 residues. The CDR3: CASSPGGRDTEAFF. The CDR3 nucleotides read TGCGCCAGCAGCCCGGGGGGCCGGGACACTGAAGCTTTCTTT.

Only a few counts were recorded for this clone. The rearrangement links TRBV9 to TRBJ2-7; the match to TRBD2 covers 10 bases. This CDR3 spans 14 amino acids. Germline values: CDR1 SGDLS, CDR2 YYNGEE. V dropped 1 base and J dropped 6; count of bases not matched to a gene: 4. As DNA, the CDR3 is TGTGCCAGCAGCGTAAGCCTAGCGGGAGCCGAGCAGTACTTC. Protein sequence: CASSVSLAGAEQYF.

V usage is TRBV7-2 and J usage is TRBJ2-5, with 11 bases lining up with TRBD1. This CDR3 is 15 amino acids long. Germline CDR1 and CDR2: SGHTA and FQGNSA. V was clipped by 5 bases and J by 4 bases; unmatched bases: 6. CDR3 sequence (DNA): TGTGCCAGCAGCCCCTGGACAGGGGGCCGAGAGACCCAGTACTTC. Its protein product is CASSPWTGGRETQYF.

V and J are TRBV7-9 and TRBJ1-3, with D possibly being TRBD1 (5 bases). Germline V gene lookup returns CDR1 SEHNR and CDR2 FQNEAQ (reference sequence). Trimming stripped 0 bases from V and 3 bases from J, with 9 bases between. This CDR3 comprises 15 residues. The CDR3: CASSLAGTLGNTIYF. CDR3 coding DNA: TGTGCCAGCAGCTTAGCTGGGACTCTTGGAAACACCATATATTTT.

This clone came up a few times. The V and J genes are TRBV5-4 and TRBJ2-7, with D maybe TRBD2 (7 bases). Germline V lookup: CDR1 SGHNT, CDR2 YYREEE (reference sequence). The CDR3 spans 13 residues. V dropped 2 bases and J dropped 6 bases, with 12 bases sitting between them. The CDR3, as DNA: TGTGCCAGCAGCTTACAGGGAGGGGGCGAGCAGTACGTC. Encoded protein: CASSLQGGGEQYV.

The V and J genes are TRBV2 and TRBJ2-1; no clear D gene. The V gene's germline CDR1 is SNHLY and CDR2 FYNNEI. The CDR3 consists of 15 residues. Trimming shortened V by 2 bases and J by 7 bases, and 15 bases separated the two germline ends. The DNA of the CDR3 is TGTGCCAGCAGTGAAAAGGGCGAGATGGGTAATGAGCAGTTCTTC. Translation gives CASSEKGEMGNEQFF.

The V gene is TRBV10-3, the J gene TRBJ2-7, with TRBD1 matching over 9 bases. This CDR3 spans 13 amino acids. CDR1 and CDR2 from the germline V gene are ENHRY and SYGVKD. V dropped 10 bases and J dropped 7; count of bases not matched to a gene: 11. CDR3 nucleotides: TGTGCCAGCAGAGAAGGACAGGGGTCTGAGCAGTACGTC. It codes for CASREGQGSEQYV.

This clone was picked up a small number of times. The gene calls are TRBV10-3 and TRBJ2-1, with 9 bases that match TRBD2. The germline V gene has CDR1 ENHRY and CDR2 SYGVKD. V dropped 4 bases and J dropped 4; count of bases not matched to a gene: 20. This CDR3 spans 20 amino acids. CDR3 nucleotides: TGTGCCATCAGTGCACAAGGTAGCGGGAGTCTCGCTCTTAGTTACAATGAGCAGTTCTTC. Amino acid sequence: CAISAQGSGSLALSYNEQFF.